The subject of this entry is one T cell receptor beta chain. Its antigen is not known. These data belong to a study of cytomegalovirus exposure and HLA in healthy donors. General observations from the study: Researchers reported that a few CMV-associated chains were confirmed in vitro as CMV antigen-specific.

The PCR was carried out with 60 Vbeta primers and 13 Jbeta primers. Produced via immunoSEQ multiplex PCR; TCRdb's table is partial and in-frame only. Listed are about 200,000 clones; about 1% falls within the top ten. V lost 0 bases to trimming and J lost 0 bases, with 9 bases between them. The CDR3 covers 16 residues. Germline CDR1 LNHNV, CDR2 YYDKDF (reference sequence). This chain uses TRBV15 with TRBJ1-5, with D hard to call. Sequences were obtained from PBMCs. The origin of this receptor is a girl aged 2 to 10 in good health and CMV-seropositive. The CDR3 region is CATSRDNSGSNQPQHF. CDR3 nucleotides: TGTGCCACCAGCAGAGATAATTCAGGTAGCAATCAGCCCCAGCATTTT. Supplemented by reference TRBV15 and TRBJ1-5, the full variable domain reads DAMVIQNPRYQVTQFGKPVTLSCSQTLNHNVMYWYQQKSSQAPKLLFHYYDKDFNNEADTPDNFQSRRPNTSFCFLDIRSPGLGDTAMYLCATSRDNSGSNQPQHFGDGTRLSIL.